This TCR beta chain comes out of a study of shared clonotypes between healthy human individuals. Naive CD8 cells comprised CD45RO-negative, CCR7-positively selected cells, excluding terminally differentiated effector memory CD45RA+ cells. Generated by immunoSEQ multiplex PCR, the TCRdb table keeps only in-frame clones and is missing some. The table shows fewer than 700,000 clones, with approximately 96% occurring only once. Trimming left V 3 bases short and J 1 base short, with 19 bases between. In germline, CDR1 is LNHDA, CDR2 SQIVND (reference sequence). This CDR3 has 18 residues. Material for sequencing was naive CD8+ T cells sorted from blood. The source of this sequence is a woman aged 25 to 39 in good health. The V gene is TRBV19, the J gene TRBJ2-1; unclear D gene. The DNA of the CDR3 is TGTGCCAGTAGTATGGCGTTCGTGGTATACCTTTCCTACAATGAGCAGTTCTTC. Translated, it gives CASSMAFVVYLSYNEQFF.